This T cell receptor (beta chain) was retrieved from a study of human T cells and chemical hapten exposure. One entry per CDR3 protein results from TCRdb running MiXCR on the RACE reads. The table includes around 40,000 distinct CDR3 sequences, about 13% detected once. V gave up 5 bases and J gave up 6 bases; unmatched junction bases: 14. This CDR3 is built from 16 residues. CDR1 is KGHSH and CDR2 is LQKENI in the germline V gene. Described time point: patch test 3, about 24 weeks after DPC sensitization. Treatment defined: therapeutic diphenylcyclopropenone sensitization with weekly scalp DPC. Unfractionated whole blood served as the source for total RNA extraction. The drawing of blood occurred before each patch test was applied. This clonotype came up many times.

This sequence joins TRBV18 and TRBJ1-1, with 8 bases aligning to TRBD1. Sequences were derived from whole blood, sampled in connection with sensitization to the hapten diphenylcyclopropenone (DPC). The source of this sequence is a middle-aged woman with alopecia areata. Some clones in this sample may be carry-over from other donors' samples. The CDR3 reads CASSGQGTENGAEAFF. CDR3 bases: TGTGCCAGCTCAGGACAGGGCACCGAGAACGGGGCTGAAGCTTTCTTT.